The clone carrying this T cell receptor (beta chain) is labeled as medium-sized. Its antigen remains unknown. The sample belongs to a study of cytomegalovirus exposure and HLA in healthy donors. This CDR3 region has 16 residues. Germline V CDR1 and CDR2: MNHNS, SASEGT. Trimming took 2 bases from V and 6 from J; bases not matched to a gene: 8. Overall study results and limits: The investigators catalogued some 160 TCR beta chains as cytomegalovirus-associated.

Sequencing was performed with immunoSEQ multiplex PCR; in TCRdb, only in-frame clones are kept and a portion is missing. The sample shows about 40,000 clones, roughly 93% of them seen only once. This TCR derives from a woman between 18 and 29 years old in good health and CMV-seronegative. The chain carries TRBV6-1 and TRBJ2-7, with 12 bases that match TRBD2. What was sequenced was PBMCs. The CDR3 here is CASSELAGGSGGEQYF. In DNA, the CDR3 is TGTGCCAGCAGTGAACTAGCGGGGGGGAGTGGTGGCGAGCAGTACTTC.